The text below deals with one TCR beta chain. These data originate in a study of blood T cell repertoires in COVID-19. Germline CDR1 SGHKS, CDR2 YYEKEE (reference sequence). After removal of 0 bases from V and 9 bases from J, the junction contained 4 bases not matched to a gene. This CDR3 contains 15 residues. Participants were placed into cohorts based on the clinical history they reported. Two negative PCRs, clearance, or symptom resolution characterized the recovered Cohort 3 donors. Repertoires were generated with immunoSEQ multiplex PCR, while TCRdb's copy carries only in-frame clones and drops some. This table has roughly 300,000 clones, about 90% appearing once.

The receptor's source is a woman aged 25 to 39 who had recovered from COVID-19. The specimen was PBMCs or T cells enriched from blood (not recorded which). The V call is TRBV5-5, the J call TRBJ1-6; 9 nucleotides align to TRBD1. The DNA for the CDR3 is TGTGCCAGCAGCTTGGGTGGGACAGGGAGTTCACCCCTCCACTTT. As protein: CASSLGGTGSSPLHF.